These T cell receptor beta chains were read from a single sample in a study of neurological immune-mediated disorders. TCRdb re-analysed the 5' RACE reads in MiXCR, keeping a single row per CDR3 protein. Here the sample spans under 100,000 distinct CDR3 sequences, approximately 4.3% being singletons. Sequenced: PBMCs. These receptors were obtained from a woman aged 55-70 years with multiple sclerosis. CDR3s include the opening cysteine and the closing phenylalanine or tryptophan. The D gene is left open where the match is weak. Size is omitted from some rows. Given values are once, few, many or a class for expanded clones.

d_call: -; v_call: TRBV5-1; clone_size: many; cdr3_length: 14; j_call: TRBJ1-4; cdr3_aa: CASSLYQLGEKLFF; cdr3_nt: TGCGCCAGCAGCTTGTATCAATTGGGTGAAAAACTGTTTTTT
d_call: -; v_call: TRBV28; clone_size: few; cdr3_length: 12; j_call: TRBJ1-2; cdr3_aa: CASSSRTYGYTF; cdr3_nt: TGTGCCAGCAGTTCCCGGACTTATGGCTACACCTTC
d_call: TRBD1; v_call: TRBV5-5; clone_size: many; cdr3_length: 14; j_call: TRBJ2-2; cdr3_aa: CASSMDRGRGELFF; cdr3_nt: TGTGCCAGCAGCATGGACAGGGGTCGCGGGGAGCTGTTTTTT
d_call: -; v_call: TRBV7-6; clone_size: many; cdr3_length: 15; j_call: TRBJ2-5; cdr3_aa: CASSLGGLRNEGQYF; cdr3_nt: TGTGCCAGCAGCTTAGGAGGGTTGAGAAACGAGGGCCAGTACTTC
d_call: -; v_call: TRBV5-5; clone_size: many; cdr3_length: 15; j_call: TRBJ2-1; cdr3_aa: CASSLAHPSYNEQFF; cdr3_nt: TGTGCCAGCAGCTTGGCCCACCCCTCCTACAATGAGCAGTTCTTC
d_call: -; v_call: TRBV11-2; clone_size: -; cdr3_length: 15; j_call: TRBJ1-1; cdr3_aa: CASSLDKNPYTEAFF; cdr3_nt: TGTGCCAGCAGCTTAGATAAGAACCCATACACTGAAGCTTTCTTT
d_call: -; v_call: TRBV7-2; clone_size: many; cdr3_length: 16; j_call: TRBJ1-1; cdr3_aa: CASSPISGTGGTEAFF; cdr3_nt: TGTGCCAGCAGCCCAATTTCAGGTACTGGGGGCACTGAAGCTTTCTTT
d_call: -; v_call: TRBV7-9; clone_size: many; cdr3_length: 14; j_call: TRBJ1-6; cdr3_aa: CASSLQGGNSPLHF; cdr3_nt: TGTGCCAGCAGCTTACAGGGAGGGAATTCACCCCTCCACTTT
d_call: -; v_call: TRBV6-6; clone_size: -; cdr3_length: 15; j_call: TRBJ1-6; cdr3_aa: CASILHGGVDSPLHF; cdr3_nt: TGTGCCAGCATCCTCCACGGGGGGGTTGATTCACCCCTCCACTTT
d_call: -; v_call: TRBV12-3/TRBV12-4; clone_size: many; cdr3_length: 16; j_call: TRBJ1-1; cdr3_aa: CASSFGGGSAGAEAFF; cdr3_nt: TGTGCCAGCAGTTTTGGAGGGGGGAGTGCGGGGGCTGAAGCTTTCTTT
d_call: -; v_call: TRBV7-2; clone_size: many; cdr3_length: 12; j_call: TRBJ2-1; cdr3_aa: CASSLIGNEQFF; cdr3_nt: TGTGCCAGCAGCTTAATCGGGAACGAGCAGTTCTTC
d_call: -; v_call: TRBV7-9; clone_size: many; cdr3_length: 14; j_call: TRBJ2-3; cdr3_aa: CASSSTSSTDTQYF; cdr3_nt: TGTGCCAGCAGTTCGACCAGCAGCACAGATACGCAGTATTTT
d_call: -; v_call: TRBV20-1; clone_size: many; cdr3_length: 17; j_call: TRBJ1-6; cdr3_aa: CSARDWGVSSYNSPLHF; cdr3_nt: TGCAGTGCTAGAGATTGGGGCGTGAGCTCCTATAATTCACCCCTCCACTTT
d_call: TRBD1; v_call: TRBV20-1; clone_size: many; cdr3_length: 14; j_call: TRBJ2-3; cdr3_aa: CSASQGVFTDTQYF; cdr3_nt: TGCAGTGCTAGTCAGGGGGTGTTCACAGATACGCAGTATTTT
d_call: TRBD1; v_call: TRBV7-2; clone_size: many; cdr3_length: 14; j_call: TRBJ1-2; cdr3_aa: CASSRDRANYGYTF; cdr3_nt: TGTGCCAGCAGCAGAGACAGGGCGAACTATGGCTACACCTTC
d_call: TRBD1; v_call: TRBV4-1; clone_size: many; cdr3_length: 15; j_call: TRBJ2-7; cdr3_aa: CASSKTGTGGFEQYF; cdr3_nt: TGCGCCAGCAGCAAGACCGGGACAGGGGGTTTTGAGCAGTACTTC
d_call: TRBD1; v_call: TRBV3-1; clone_size: many; cdr3_length: 15; j_call: TRBJ2-1; cdr3_aa: CASSLRQGLYNEQFF; cdr3_nt: TGTGCCAGCAGCCTCAGACAGGGCCTCTACAATGAGCAGTTCTTC
d_call: -; v_call: TRBV5-1; clone_size: many; cdr3_length: 14; j_call: TRBJ1-2; cdr3_aa: CASSLELDSTGYTF; cdr3_nt: TGCGCCAGCAGCTTGGAACTGGACAGCACCGGCTACACCTTC
d_call: -; v_call: TRBV6-6; clone_size: many; cdr3_length: 14; j_call: TRBJ1-2; cdr3_aa: CASSSIIQGRGYTF; cdr3_nt: TGTGCCAGCAGTTCAATCATACAGGGTCGGGGCTACACCTTC
d_call: TRBD2; v_call: TRBV5-1; clone_size: many; cdr3_length: 17; j_call: TRBJ2-2; cdr3_aa: CASMLYSGDANTGELFF; cdr3_nt: TGCGCCAGCATGTTGTATAGCGGGGACGCGAACACCGGGGAGCTGTTTTTT
d_call: TRBD1; v_call: TRBV5-1; clone_size: many; cdr3_length: 14; j_call: TRBJ1-2; cdr3_aa: CASSLEGADYGYTF; cdr3_nt: TGCGCCAGCAGTTTGGAGGGGGCGGACTATGGCTACACCTTC
d_call: -; v_call: TRBV7-2; clone_size: -; cdr3_length: 13; j_call: TRBJ2-1; cdr3_aa: CASSSWGYNEQFF; cdr3_nt: TGTGCCAGCAGCTCTTGGGGTTACAATGAGCAGTTCTTC
d_call: TRBD1; v_call: TRBV5-1; clone_size: many; cdr3_length: 14; j_call: TRBJ1-4; cdr3_aa: CASSAGTGVEKLFF; cdr3_nt: TGCGCCAGCAGCGCCGGGACAGGGGTCGAAAAACTGTTTTTT
d_call: TRBD1; v_call: TRBV5-1; clone_size: many; cdr3_length: 15; j_call: TRBJ1-1; cdr3_aa: CASSLMTGGGTEAFF; cdr3_nt: TGCGCCAGCAGCTTGATGACAGGGGGCGGCACTGAAGCTTTCTTT
d_call: TRBD1; v_call: TRBV20-1; clone_size: many; cdr3_length: 13; j_call: TRBJ1-2; cdr3_aa: CSARTGGFDGYTF; cdr3_nt: TGCAGTGCCCGGACAGGGGGGTTTGATGGCTACACCTTC
d_call: -; v_call: TRBV18; clone_size: many; cdr3_length: 15; j_call: TRBJ2-3; cdr3_aa: CASSPGPDSTDTQYF; cdr3_nt: TGTGCCAGCTCACCCGGGCCTGATAGCACAGATACGCAGTATTTT
d_call: -; v_call: TRBV7-8; clone_size: few; cdr3_length: 14; j_call: TRBJ1-6; cdr3_aa: CASSLDGRGSPLHF; cdr3_nt: TGTGCCAGCAGCTTAGATGGAAGAGGGTCACCCCTCCACTTT
d_call: TRBD1; v_call: TRBV7-9; clone_size: many; cdr3_length: 14; j_call: TRBJ2-2; cdr3_aa: CATAGTGGTGELFF; cdr3_nt: TGTGCCACCGCCGGGACAGGGGGAACCGGGGAGCTGTTTTTT
d_call: -; v_call: TRBV27; clone_size: many; cdr3_length: 14; j_call: TRBJ2-5; cdr3_aa: CASSFAGVGETQYF; cdr3_nt: TGTGCCAGCAGTTTTGCCGGGGTCGGAGAGACCCAGTACTTC
d_call: TRBD1; v_call: TRBV4-2; clone_size: many; cdr3_length: 17; j_call: TRBJ1-2; cdr3_aa: CASSQALSATGFRGYTF; cdr3_nt: TGTGCCAGCAGCCAAGCCCTTTCGGCGACAGGGTTTCGGGGCTACACCTTC
d_call: -; v_call: TRBV5-1; clone_size: many; cdr3_length: 14; j_call: TRBJ2-3; cdr3_aa: CASSLAGGPDTQYF; cdr3_nt: TGCGCCAGCAGCTTGGCCGGGGGGCCGGATACGCAGTATTTT
d_call: -; v_call: TRBV12-3/TRBV12-4; clone_size: many; cdr3_length: 12; j_call: TRBJ1-2; cdr3_aa: CASTGDNYGYTF; cdr3_nt: TGTGCCAGCACGGGAGATAACTATGGCTACACCTTC
d_call: -; v_call: TRBV7-8; clone_size: many; cdr3_length: 14; j_call: TRBJ2-7; cdr3_aa: CASSLVGQSYEQYF; cdr3_nt: TGTGCCAGCAGCTTAGTGGGACAATCCTACGAGCAGTACTTC
d_call: -; v_call: TRBV10-2; clone_size: many; cdr3_length: 11; j_call: TRBJ2-1; cdr3_aa: CASSESYEQFF; cdr3_nt: TGCGCCAGCAGTGAGTCCTATGAGCAGTTCTTC
d_call: -; v_call: TRBV7-9; clone_size: many; cdr3_length: 16; j_call: TRBJ2-3; cdr3_aa: CASSSSQGGAADTQYF; cdr3_nt: TGTGCCAGCAGCTCCAGCCAGGGGGGGGCCGCAGATACGCAGTATTTT
d_call: TRBD1; v_call: TRBV5-1; clone_size: many; cdr3_length: 14; j_call: TRBJ2-7; cdr3_aa: CASNTDRGTYEQYF; cdr3_nt: TGCGCCAGCAACACTGACAGGGGGACCTACGAGCAGTACTTC
d_call: TRBD1; v_call: TRBV20-1; clone_size: many; cdr3_length: 14; j_call: TRBJ2-7; cdr3_aa: CSARGRDRRNEQYF; cdr3_nt: TGCAGTGCTAGAGGCCGGGACAGAAGGAACGAGCAGTACTTC
d_call: -; v_call: TRBV20-1; clone_size: many; cdr3_length: 13; j_call: TRBJ1-6; cdr3_aa: CSARPGANSPLHF; cdr3_nt: TGCAGTGCTAGACCGGGAGCAAATTCACCCCTCCACTTT
d_call: TRBD2; v_call: TRBV5-1; clone_size: many; cdr3_length: 16; j_call: TRBJ2-2; cdr3_aa: CASRPTSGRNTGELFF; cdr3_nt: TGCGCCAGCAGGCCCACTAGCGGAAGGAACACCGGGGAGCTGTTTTTT
d_call: -; v_call: TRBV3-1; clone_size: many; cdr3_length: 15; j_call: TRBJ2-7; cdr3_aa: CASSQDARPSYEQYF; cdr3_nt: TGTGCCAGCAGCCAAGATGCGAGACCCTCCTACGAGCAGTACTTC
d_call: -; v_call: TRBV5-1; clone_size: many; cdr3_length: 16; j_call: TRBJ2-1; cdr3_aa: CASSLVAASSYNEQFF; cdr3_nt: TGCGCCAGCAGCTTGGTAGCCGCGAGCTCCTACAATGAGCAGTTCTTC
d_call: -; v_call: TRBV7-6; clone_size: -; cdr3_length: 13; j_call: TRBJ1-3; cdr3_aa: CASIPHTGNTIYF; cdr3_nt: TGTGCCAGCATTCCGCATACTGGAAACACCATATATTTT
d_call: -; v_call: TRBV7-9; clone_size: -; cdr3_length: 14; j_call: TRBJ1-2; cdr3_aa: CASSLPVTNYGYTF; cdr3_nt: TGTGCCAGCAGCTTACCTGTTACTAACTATGGCTACACCTTC
d_call: -; v_call: TRBV4-2; clone_size: many; cdr3_length: 13; j_call: TRBJ2-6; cdr3_aa: CASSPRGANVLTF; cdr3_nt: TGTGCCAGCAGCCCGCGTGGGGCCAACGTCCTGACTTTC
d_call: -; v_call: TRBV5-1; clone_size: few; cdr3_length: 16; j_call: TRBJ2-7; cdr3_aa: CASSREGGDGTYEQYF; cdr3_nt: TGCGCCAGCAGCCGAGAAGGGGGAGATGGGACCTACGAGCAGTACTTC
d_call: -; v_call: TRBV3-1; clone_size: many; cdr3_length: 15; j_call: TRBJ2-5; cdr3_aa: CASSQGSRPQETQYF; cdr3_nt: TGTGCCAGCAGCCAAGGGTCTCGTCCCCAAGAGACCCAGTACTTC
d_call: -; v_call: TRBV20-1; clone_size: many; cdr3_length: 15; j_call: TRBJ2-3; cdr3_aa: CSARGGARGPDTQYF; cdr3_nt: TGCAGTGCTAGAGGGGGTGCCAGGGGCCCGGATACGCAGTATTTT
d_call: -; v_call: TRBV5-1; clone_size: medium-sized; cdr3_length: 12; j_call: TRBJ2-7; cdr3_aa: CASSLEESEQYF; cdr3_nt: TGCGCCAGCAGCTTGGAAGAGTCAGAGCAGTACTTC
d_call: -; v_call: TRBV20-1; clone_size: many; cdr3_length: 14; j_call: TRBJ1-2; cdr3_aa: CSARGTVTRYGYTF; cdr3_nt: TGCAGTGCTAGAGGGACGGTGACCCGCTATGGCTACACCTTC
d_call: TRBD2; v_call: TRBV9; clone_size: many; cdr3_length: 17; j_call: TRBJ2-7; cdr3_aa: CASSVDPSGATRYEQYF; cdr3_nt: TGTGCCAGCAGCGTAGACCCTAGCGGGGCGACTAGGTACGAGCAGTACTTC
d_call: -; v_call: TRBV12-3/TRBV12-4; clone_size: many; cdr3_length: 13; j_call: TRBJ1-2; cdr3_aa: CASSLPGGNGYTF; cdr3_nt: TGTGCCAGCAGTTTGCCGGGCGGGAATGGCTACACCTTC
d_call: TRBD1; v_call: TRBV15; clone_size: -; cdr3_length: 18; j_call: TRBJ2-5; cdr3_aa: CATSRDQGRQGDQETQYF; cdr3_nt: TGTGCCACCAGCAGAGATCAAGGACGACAGGGTGACCAAGAGACCCAGTACTTC
d_call: TRBD2; v_call: TRBV20-1; clone_size: many; cdr3_length: 15; j_call: TRBJ2-7; cdr3_aa: CSASPVAGGDYEQYF; cdr3_nt: TGCAGTGCTTCCCCAGTGGCGGGGGGAGACTACGAGCAGTACTTC
d_call: -; v_call: TRBV7-8; clone_size: many; cdr3_length: 15; j_call: TRBJ2-7; cdr3_aa: CASSLASGGGYEQYF; cdr3_nt: TGTGCCAGCAGCTTAGCATCCGGGGGCGGTTACGAGCAGTACTTC
d_call: TRBD2; v_call: TRBV6-4; clone_size: -; cdr3_length: 15; j_call: TRBJ2-1; cdr3_aa: CASSEALAGYNEQFF; cdr3_nt: TGTGCCAGCAGTGAGGCTCTAGCGGGGTACAATGAGCAGTTCTTC